The present entry profiles one T cell receptor beta chain with its context. The antigen remains undetermined. This CDR3 has 12 amino acids. V lost 3 bases and J lost 9, with 11 bases in between. Germline CDR1 and CDR2: MNHNS and SASEGT. TCRdb processed the 5' RACE reads anew with MiXCR; each CDR3 protein has one entry. This sample has roughly 500,000 distinct CDR3 sequences; around 20% occur once, and the top ten carry around 0.9%. This specimen belongs to a study of identical twins. Overall study results and limits: Twin-shared out-of-frame alpha sequences showed excess low generation probability.

The same sample was also studied in work on T cells expressing NK-cell markers. That paper notes: It was from sorted CD3+CD56+NKG2C+, CD3+CD56+NKG2C- and CD3+CD56-NKG2C+ T cells that TCR beta repertoires came.

This rearrangement joins TRBV6-1 to TRBJ1-1; D is unresolved. The receptor was isolated from a woman under 30 in good health. The specimen was CD4+ T cells sorted from blood. The CDR3 DNA reads as TGTGCCAGCAGTGATCTCGGTGTTAAAGCTTTCTTT. Amino acid sequence: CASSDLGVKAFF.